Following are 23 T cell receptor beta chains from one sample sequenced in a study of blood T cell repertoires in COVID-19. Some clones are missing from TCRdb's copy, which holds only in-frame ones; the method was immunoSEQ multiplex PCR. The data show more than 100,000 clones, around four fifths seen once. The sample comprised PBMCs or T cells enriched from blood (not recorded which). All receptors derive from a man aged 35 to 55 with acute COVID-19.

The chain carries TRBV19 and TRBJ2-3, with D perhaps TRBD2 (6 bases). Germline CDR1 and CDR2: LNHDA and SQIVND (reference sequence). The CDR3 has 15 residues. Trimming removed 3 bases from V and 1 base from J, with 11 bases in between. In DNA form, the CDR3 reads TGTGCCAGTAGTATCATCGGGGAGGGCACAGATACGCAGTATTTT. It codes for CASSIIGEGTDTQYF.

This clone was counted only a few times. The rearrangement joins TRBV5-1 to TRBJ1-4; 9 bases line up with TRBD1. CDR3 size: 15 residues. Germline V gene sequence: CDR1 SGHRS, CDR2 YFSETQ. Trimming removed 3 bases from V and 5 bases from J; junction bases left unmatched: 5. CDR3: CASSSGTGPNEKLFF. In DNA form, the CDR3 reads TGCGCCAGCAGCTCAGGGACAGGGCCGAATGAAAAACTGTTTTTT.

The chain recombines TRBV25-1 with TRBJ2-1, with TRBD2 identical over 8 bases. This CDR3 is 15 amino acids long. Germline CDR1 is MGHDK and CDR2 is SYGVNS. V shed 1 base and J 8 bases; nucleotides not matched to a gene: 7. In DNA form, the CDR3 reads TGTGCCAGCAGTGAATCCGGGGGGGCCATAGATGAGCAGTTCTTC. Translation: CASSESGGAIDEQFF.

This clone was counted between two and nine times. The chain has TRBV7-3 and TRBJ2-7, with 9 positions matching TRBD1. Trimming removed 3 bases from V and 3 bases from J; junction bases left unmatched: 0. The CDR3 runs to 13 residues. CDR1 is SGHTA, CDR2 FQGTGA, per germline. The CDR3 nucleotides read TGTGCCAGCAGCTTGGACAGGGGCTACGAGCAGTACTTC. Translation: CASSLDRGYEQYF.

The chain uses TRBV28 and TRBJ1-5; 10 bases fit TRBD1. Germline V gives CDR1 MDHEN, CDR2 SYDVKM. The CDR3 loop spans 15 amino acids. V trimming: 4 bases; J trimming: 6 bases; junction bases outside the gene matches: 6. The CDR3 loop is CASSSTGGFSQPQHF. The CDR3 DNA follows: TGTGCCAGCAGTTCGACAGGGGGCTTTAGTCAGCCCCAGCATTTT.

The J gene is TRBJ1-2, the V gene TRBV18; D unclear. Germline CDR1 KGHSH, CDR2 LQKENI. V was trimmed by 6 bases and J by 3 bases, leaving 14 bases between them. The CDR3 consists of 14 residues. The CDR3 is CASSQRAGDYGYTF. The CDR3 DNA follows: TGTGCCAGCTCCCAGAGGGCGGGTGACTATGGCTACACCTTC.

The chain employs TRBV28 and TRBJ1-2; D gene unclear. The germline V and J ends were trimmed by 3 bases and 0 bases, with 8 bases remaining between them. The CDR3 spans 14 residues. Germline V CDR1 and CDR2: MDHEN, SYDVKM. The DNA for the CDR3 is TGTGCCAGCAGTTTTTCAACAGCTAACTATGGCTACACCTTC. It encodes CASSFSTANYGYTF.

The CDR3 region is CASSSGTGTHGYTF. The CDR3, as DNA: TGTGCCAGCAGTTCCGGGACAGGGACCCATGGCTACACCTTC. The rearrangement links TRBV2 to TRBJ1-2; 9 bases line up with TRBD1. The junction had 7 bases not matched to a gene; V was cut back by 5 bases and J by 6 bases. The CDR3 is made up of 14 amino acids. Germline V gene data show CDR1 as SNHLY and CDR2 as FYNNEI.

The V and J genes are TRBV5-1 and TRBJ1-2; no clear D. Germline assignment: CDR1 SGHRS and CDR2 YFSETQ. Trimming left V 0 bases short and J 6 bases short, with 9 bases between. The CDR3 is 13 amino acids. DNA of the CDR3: TGCGCCAGCAGCTTGGGTAGGGAGGATGGCTACACCTTC. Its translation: CASSLGREDGYTF.

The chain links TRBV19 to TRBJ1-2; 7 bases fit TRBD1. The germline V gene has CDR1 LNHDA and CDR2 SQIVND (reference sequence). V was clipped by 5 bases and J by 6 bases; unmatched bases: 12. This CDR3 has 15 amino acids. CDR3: CASSLGQPLSDGYTF. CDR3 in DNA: TGTGCCAGTAGTTTGGGACAGCCCCTCTCGGATGGCTACACCTTC.

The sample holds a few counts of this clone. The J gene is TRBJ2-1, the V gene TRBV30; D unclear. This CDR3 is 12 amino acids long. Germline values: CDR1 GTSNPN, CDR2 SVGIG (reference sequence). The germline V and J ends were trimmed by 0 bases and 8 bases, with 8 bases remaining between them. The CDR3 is CAWSVLSHEQFF. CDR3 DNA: TGTGCCTGGAGTGTACTCTCACATGAGCAGTTCTTC.

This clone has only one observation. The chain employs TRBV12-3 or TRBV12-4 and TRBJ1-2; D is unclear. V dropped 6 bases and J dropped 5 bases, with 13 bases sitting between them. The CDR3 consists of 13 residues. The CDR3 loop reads CASRLEEGYGYTF. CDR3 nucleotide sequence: TGTGCCAGCAGACTGGAAGAGGGTTATGGCTACACCTTC.

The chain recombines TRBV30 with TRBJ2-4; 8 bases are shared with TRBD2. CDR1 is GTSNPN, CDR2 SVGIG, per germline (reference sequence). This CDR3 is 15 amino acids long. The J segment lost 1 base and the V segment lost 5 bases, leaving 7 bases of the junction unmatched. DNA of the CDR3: TGTGCCTGGGGACCGGGACTAGGTGCCAAAAACATTCAGTACTTC. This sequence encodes CAWGPGLGAKNIQYF.

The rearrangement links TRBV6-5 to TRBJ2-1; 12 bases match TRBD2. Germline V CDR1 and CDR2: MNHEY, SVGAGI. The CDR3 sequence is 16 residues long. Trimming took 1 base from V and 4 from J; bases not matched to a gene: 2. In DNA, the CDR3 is TGTGCCAGCAGTTACTTTCTAGCGGGAGGGTACAATGAGCAGTTCTTC. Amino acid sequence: CASSYFLAGGYNEQFF.

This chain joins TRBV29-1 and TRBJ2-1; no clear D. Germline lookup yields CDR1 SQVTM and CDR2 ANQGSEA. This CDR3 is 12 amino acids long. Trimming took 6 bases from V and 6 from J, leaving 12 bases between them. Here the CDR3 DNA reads TGCAGCGTCCAGGCCTCGAGCAATGAGCAGTTCTTC. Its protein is CSVQASSNEQFF.

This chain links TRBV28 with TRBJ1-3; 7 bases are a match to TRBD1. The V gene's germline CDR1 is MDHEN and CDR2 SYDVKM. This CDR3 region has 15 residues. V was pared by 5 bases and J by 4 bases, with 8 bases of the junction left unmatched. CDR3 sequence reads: CASSLGQAGGNTIYF. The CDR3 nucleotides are TGTGCCAGCAGTCTCGGACAGGCGGGGGGAAACACCATATATTTT.

CDR3 sequence: CASSRGQFNIQYF. The CDR3, as DNA: TGTGCCAGCAGCCGGGGACAGTTTAACATTCAGTACTTC. The chain uses TRBV7-6 and TRBJ2-4, with TRBD1 identical over 7 bases. The CDR3 has 13 amino acids. The germline V gene has CDR1 SGHVS and CDR2 FNYEAQ. V shed 5 bases and J 7 bases; nucleotides not matched to a gene: 5.

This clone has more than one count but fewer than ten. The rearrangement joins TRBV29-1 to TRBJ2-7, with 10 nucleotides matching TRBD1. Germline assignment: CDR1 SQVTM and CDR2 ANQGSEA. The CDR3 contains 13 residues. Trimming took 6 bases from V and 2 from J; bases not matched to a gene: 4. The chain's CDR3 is CSVSGTGAYEQYF. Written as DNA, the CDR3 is TGCAGCGTGTCCGGGACAGGGGCCTACGAGCAGTACTTC.

The CDR3: CASSPRQGSGELFF. The CDR3 nucleotides read TGTGCCAGCTCACCGCGACAGGGTAGCGGGGAGCTGTTTTTT. The rearrangement joins TRBV18 to TRBJ2-2; TRBD1 aligns across 7 bases. Germline CDR1 reads KGHSH; CDR2 reads LQKENI. The CDR3 length is 14 residues. Unmatched junction bases numbered 5, after V lost 3 bases and J lost 7 bases.

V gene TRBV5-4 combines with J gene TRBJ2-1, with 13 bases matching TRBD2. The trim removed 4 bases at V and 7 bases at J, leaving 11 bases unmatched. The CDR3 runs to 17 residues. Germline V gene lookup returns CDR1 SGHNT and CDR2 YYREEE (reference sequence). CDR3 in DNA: TGTGCCAGCAGCGCCGGACTAGCGGGGGCTTTTCGGAATGAGCAGTTCTTC. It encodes CASSAGLAGAFRNEQFF.

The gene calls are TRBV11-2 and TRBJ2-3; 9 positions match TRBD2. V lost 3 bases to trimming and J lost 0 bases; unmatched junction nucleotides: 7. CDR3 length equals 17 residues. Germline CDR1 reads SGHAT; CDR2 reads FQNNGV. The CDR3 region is CASSFRSSGGSTDTQYF. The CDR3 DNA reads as TGTGCCAGCAGCTTCCGATCGAGCGGGGGGAGCACAGATACGCAGTATTTT.

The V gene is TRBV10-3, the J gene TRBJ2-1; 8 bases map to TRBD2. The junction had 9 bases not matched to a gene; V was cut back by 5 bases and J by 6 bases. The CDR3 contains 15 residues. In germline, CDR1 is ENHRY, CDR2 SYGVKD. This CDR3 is CAISSSTGTSNEQFF. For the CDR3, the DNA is TGTGCCATCAGTTCCTCGACCGGGACTAGCAATGAGCAGTTCTTC.

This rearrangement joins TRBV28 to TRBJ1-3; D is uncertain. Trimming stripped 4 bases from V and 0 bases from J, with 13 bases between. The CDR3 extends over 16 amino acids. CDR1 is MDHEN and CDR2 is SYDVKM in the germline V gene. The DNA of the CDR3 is TGTGCCAGCAGTTCCCCGGAGGCGTTCTCTGGAAACACCATATATTTT. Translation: CASSSPEAFSGNTIYF.